Listed below are T cell receptor beta chains from one sample, sequenced in a study of PD-L1 blockade in urothelial cancer. Measured with immunoSEQ multiplex PCR; TCRdb has only the in-frame clones, and not every one. The repertoire has about 29,000 clones, approximately 86% of them found once; the top ten carry less than 2%. Sequencing used PBMCs, obtained around atezolizumab (anti-PD-L1) treatment. These receptors came from a man between 45 and 60 years old with urothelial cancer. Each CDR3 is given with its conserved first and last residue. The D gene is left open where the match is weak. Not every row has a clone size; where given, it reads once, few, many or a size class.

>TRBV19|TRBJ2-7|NA|TRBD1
TGTGCCAGTAGTATAGATCGGGGACAGGTGTTGGACGAGCAGTACTTC
CASSIDRGQVLDEQYF
>TRBV7-9|TRBJ2-3|NA|TRBD1
TGTGCCAGCAGTTCAGGGGGCGGCACAGATACGCAGTATTTT
CASSSGGGTDTQYF
>TRBV11-2|TRBJ1-2|NA|TRBD1
TGTGCCAGCAGCTTAGTTGGGCAGGGGGCAGGTGGCTACACCTTC
CASSLVGQGAGGYTF
>TRBV10-3|TRBJ2-7|once|NA
TGTGCCATCAGTGAGTTTCAATACGAGCAGTACTTC
CAISEFQYEQYF
>TRBV4-2|TRBJ1-2|once|NA
TGTGCCAGCAGCTTACCTCCGGGGGAACGTGGCTACACCTTC
CASSLPPGERGYTF
>TRBV9|TRBJ2-3|NA|NA
TGTGCCAGCAGCGTAGGACGGGGTGGGGACACAGATACGCAGTATTTT
CASSVGRGGDTDTQYF
>TRBV7-2|TRBJ2-1|once|TRBD2
TGTGCCAGCAGCTTAGGGGGCGGGAGGCCAGAAAATGAGCAGTTCTTC
CASSLGGGRPENEQFF
>TRBV30|TRBJ2-7|NA|TRBD1
TGTGCCTCCCGGACAGGGAGCTCCTACGAGCAGTACTTC
CASRTGSSYEQYF
>TRBV6-5|TRBJ2-6|NA|NA
TGTGCCAGCAGTCTACAGGGCTCTGGGGCCAACGTCCTGACTTTC
CASSLQGSGANVLTF
>TRBV28|TRBJ1-3|NA|TRBD1
TGTGCCAGCAGTTGGGACAGTCCCCAAAACTCTGGAAACACCATATATTTT
CASSWDSPQNSGNTIYF
>TRBV7-2|TRBJ2-5|NA|TRBD1
TGTGCCAGCAGCCCCACAGGGGGCGGGGAGACCCAGTACTTC
CASSPTGGGETQYF
>TRBV11-2|TRBJ2-7|once|NA
TGTGCCAGCAGCTCAACCTACGAGCAGTACTTC
CASSSTYEQYF
>TRBV10-2|TRBJ2-7|NA|TRBD2
TGCGCCAGCAGTGAACCGGGTCGGGCCGGGAGGCGCGAGCAGTACTTC
CASSEPGRAGRREQYF
>TRBV5-1|TRBJ2-3|NA|TRBD2
TGCGCCAGCAGCTCGGGACTAGCGGGAGAGGGGGTCGCAGATACGCAGTATTTT
CASSSGLAGEGVADTQYF
>TRBV10-3|TRBJ2-2|NA|NA
TGTGCCATCAGTGTCGGAGATCACACCGGGGAGCTGTTTTTT
CAISVGDHTGELFF
>TRBV4-2|TRBJ2-3|NA|NA
TGTGCCAGCAGCCAAAGGGAGACAGATACGCAGTATTTT
CASSQRETDTQYF
>TRBV30|TRBJ2-7|NA|TRBD1
TGTGCCTGGAGCCCTACACCCGGACAGGGGAGGGCCTACGAGCAGTACTTC
CAWSPTPGQGRAYEQYF
>TRBV5-1|TRBJ1-2|few|TRBD1
TGCGCCAGCAGCCGACGGGACAGGGCAATCAATGGCTACACCTTC
CASSRRDRAINGYTF
>TRBV6-5|TRBJ1-5|NA|TRBD1
TGTGCCAGCAGTCTGTCCCGGGACAGGAATCAGCCCCAGCATTTT
CASSLSRDRNQPQHF
>TRBV25-1|TRBJ2-2|NA|NA
TGTGCCAGCAGGGTCGGGGTCCCCGGGGAGCTGTTTTTT
CASRVGVPGELFF
>TRBV5-1|TRBJ2-1|few|TRBD2
TGCGCCAGCAGCACGGGACTAGCGGGGGGCCACAATGAGCAGTTCTTC
CASSTGLAGGHNEQFF
>TRBV4-3|TRBJ2-6|NA|NA
TGCGCCAGCAGCCAAGGACCTCAGGGCGGACTACATCGGTCTGGGGCCAACGTCCTGACTTTC
CASSQGPQGGLHRSGANVLTF
>TRBV19|TRBJ2-3|once|TRBD2
TGTGCCAGTAGTCTACTAGCGGGGGGGCGCACAGATACGCAGTATTTT
CASSLLAGGRTDTQYF
>TRBV11-2|TRBJ2-1|NA|NA
TGTGCCAGCAGCCTAAAACAGGGTGCCGGCGATGAGCAGTTCTTC
CASSLKQGAGDEQFF
>TRBV7-2|TRBJ2-3|NA|NA
TGTGCCAGCAGACGGACTGGCAAAAGCACAGATACGCAGTATTTT
CASRRTGKSTDTQYF
>TRBV5-1|TRBJ2-3|once|TRBD1
TGCGCCAGCAGCAGGGACGGGACAGGCACAGATACGCAGTATTTT
CASSRDGTGTDTQYF
>TRBV29-1|TRBJ2-1|NA|TRBD2
TGCAGCGGGACTAGCGGGAGCAATGAGCAGTTCTTC
CSGTSGSNEQFF
>TRBV7-2|TRBJ2-1|NA|TRBD2
TGTGCCAGCAGCGCGTTTCCGCGGGGGGCCGGCGATGAGCAGTTCTTC
CASSAFPRGAGDEQFF
>TRBV28|TRBJ2-5|NA|NA
TGTGCCAGCAGTTTAGTCCGGGGTTCGGGAGAGACCCAGTACTTC
CASSLVRGSGETQYF
>TRBV10-1|TRBJ2-5|NA|NA
TGCGCCAGCAGTGAGTCGGGAGAGCAGTACTTC
CASSESGEQYF
>TRBV2|TRBJ2-3|NA|TRBD2
TGTGCCACGGGACTAGCCTTCACAGATACGCAGTATTTT
CATGLAFTDTQYF
>TRBV18|TRBJ1-6|NA|NA
TGTGCCAGCTCAGGGGCGGACCGTTATAATTCACCCCTCCACTTT
CASSGADRYNSPLHF
>TRBV6-5|TRBJ1-1|NA|TRBD1
TGTGCCAGCAGTTCGGACAGGGACACTGAAGCTTTCTTT
CASSSDRDTEAFF
>TRBV27|TRBJ2-1|NA|TRBD2
TGTGCCAGCAGTTTCCTCAGCGGGGCTTCCTACAATGAGCAGTTCTTC
CASSFLSGASYNEQFF
>TRBV9|TRBJ1-3|NA|TRBD1
TGTGCCAGCAGCGTTTTGACAGGGTCTGGAAACACCATATATTTT
CASSVLTGSGNTIYF